These 15 T cell receptor beta chains originate from one sample sequenced in a study of blood T cells in healthy people across ages. Next came a second PCR, run for roughly 6 to 11 cycles, which used a sample-barcoded 5' primer along with a J-beta primer mix. TCRdb reprocessed the 5' RACE reads with MiXCR, giving one entry per CDR3 protein. The sample carries about 1.4 million distinct CDR3 sequences, roughly 60% recorded once. The sequenced sample was blood. The receptors were gathered from a man in his late teens or twenties in good health.

V usage is TRBV9 and J usage is TRBJ2-7; 7 bases map to TRBD2. Germline assignment: CDR1 SGDLS and CDR2 YYNGEE. The CDR3 extends over 13 amino acids. The ends lost 3 bases at V and 7 bases at J; junction bases unmatched: 7. This CDR3 is CASSANRGVEQYF. DNA for the CDR3: TGTGCCAGCAGCGCCAATCGGGGGGTAGAGCAGTACTTC.

The genes are TRBV29-1 and TRBJ2-7, with a weak D call TRBD1 (6 bases). Germline CDR1 and CDR2: SQVTM and ANQGSEA. The CDR3 is 14 amino acids. V was shortened by 1 base and J by 7 bases, with 17 bases between the two germline ends. CDR3 sequence reads: CSVEAGQGSGEQYF. The CDR3 nucleotides read TGCAGCGTTGAAGCGGGGCAGGGGTCTGGGGAGCAGTACTTC.

The rearrangement links TRBV3-1 to TRBJ2-2; D remains ambiguous. CDR1 and CDR2 from the germline V gene are LGHDT and YNNKEL (reference sequence). The ends were cut back, 0 bases at V and 2 bases at J, with 7 bases in the middle. The CDR3 has 15 residues. CDR3 residues: CASSQEVLNTGELFF. CDR3 bases: TGTGCCAGCAGCCAAGAAGTCCTTAACACCGGGGAGCTGTTTTTT.

This rearrangement joins TRBV29-1 to TRBJ2-7; D could derive from TRBD1 or TRBD2 (5 bases each). V was pared by 3 bases and J by 3 bases, with 12 bases between. The CDR3 is 13 amino acids. Germline V gene data show CDR1 as SQVTM and CDR2 as ANQGSEA. DNA for the CDR3: TGCAGCGTTGATTCCGGGGCAGGCTACGAGCAGTACTTC. Protein product: CSVDSGAGYEQYF.

The chain has TRBV5-6 and TRBJ2-3; 8 bases align to TRBD2. This CDR3 has 16 residues. Germline V CDR1 and CDR2: SGHDT, YYEEEE. V was clipped by 4 bases and J by 4 bases; unmatched bases: 11. This CDR3 reads CASSRGLAVAPDTQYF. Here the CDR3 DNA reads TGTGCCAGCAGCAGAGGACTAGCTGTTGCCCCAGATACGCAGTATTTT. The variable domain in full, with the rest retrieved from reference TRBV5-6 and TRBJ2-3, is DAGVTQSPTHLIKTRGQQVTLRCSPKSGHDTVSWYQQALGQGPQFIFQYYEEEERQRGNFPDRFSGHQFPNYSSELNVNALLLGDSALYLCASSRGLAVAPDTQYFGPGTRLTVL.

The V and J genes are TRBV7-6 and TRBJ2-7; no reliable D call. The CDR3 has 15 residues. V dropped 5 bases and J dropped 3 bases, with 17 bases sitting between them. The germline V gene has CDR1 SGHVS and CDR2 FNYEAQ. The CDR3 here is CASSQKGGDNYEQYF. The CDR3, as DNA: TGTGCCAGCAGCCAGAAGGGCGGTGACAACTACGAGCAGTACTTC.

J is TRBJ2-4 and V is TRBV5-1; 10 positions agree with TRBD1. V shed 0 bases and J 7 bases; nucleotides not matched to a gene: 13. Germline lookup yields CDR1 SGHRS and CDR2 YFSETQ. This CDR3 has 18 residues. The CDR3, as DNA: TGCGCCAGCAGCTTGGAGTTGACAGGGGGCTCCGGGATGAACATTCAGTACTTC. Translating gives CASSLELTGGSGMNIQYF.

The rearrangement joins TRBV6-5 to TRBJ2-3; 9 bases are a match to TRBD2. Germline V gene sequence: CDR1 MNHEY, CDR2 SVGAGI. V trimming: 8 bases; J trimming: 2 bases; junction bases outside the gene matches: 8. There are 15 residues in the CDR3. The CDR3: CASSRLAGITDTQYF. The CDR3 DNA reads as TGTGCCAGCTCAAGGCTAGCGGGGATCACAGATACGCAGTATTTT.

The V and J genes are TRBV12-3 or TRBV12-4 and TRBJ2-7, with D unclear. V dropped 4 bases and J dropped 9 bases, with 13 bases sitting between them. This CDR3 region has 12 residues. CDR3 in amino acids: CASSSADVWQYF. The CDR3 coding sequence is TGTGCCAGCAGTTCCGCAGACGTCTGGCAGTACTTC.

The chain recombines TRBV25-1 with TRBJ1-6; no firm D call. V was pared by 5 bases and J by 3 bases, with 8 bases between. Germline lookup yields CDR1 MGHDK and CDR2 SYGVNS. This CDR3 region has 14 residues. Here the CDR3 reads CASSRYIYNSPLHF. The DNA for the CDR3 is TGTGCCAGCAGTCGGTACATCTATAATTCACCCCTCCACTTT.

Here the CDR3 reads CASSQGEFGEQFF. The CDR3 coding sequence is TGTGCCAGCAGCCAAGGGGAATTTGGTGAGCAGTTCTTC. The rearrangement joins TRBV4-2 to TRBJ2-1, with D uncertain. The CDR3 totals 13 residues. With 1 base removed from V and 9 bases from J, the gap between germline ends came to 10 bases. Looked up from germline, CDR1 is LGHNA and CDR2 is YNFKEQ.

The chain uses TRBV3-1 and TRBJ1-2; D unclear. Germline V gives CDR1 LGHDT, CDR2 YNNKEL (reference sequence). The CDR3 covers 13 residues. The V gene lost 5 bases and the J gene lost 5 bases, with 12 bases spanning the gap. The CDR3 region is CASSSYSDYGYTF. In DNA, the CDR3 is TGTGCCAGCAGCTCATACAGTGATTATGGCTACACCTTC.

This clonotype was detected a few times. This chain links TRBV20-1 with TRBJ2-5, with D tentatively TRBD2 (5 bases). Germline V CDR1 and CDR2: DFQATT, SNEGSKA (reference sequence). This CDR3 is 12 amino acids long. V was pared by 3 bases and J by 3 bases, with 8 bases between. The DNA for the CDR3 is TGCAGTGCTAGTTTTAGCGAAGAGACCCAGTACTTC. This gives the protein CSASFSEETQYF.

V gene TRBV27 combines with J gene TRBJ2-4, with D possibly matching TRBD2 (6 bases). Germline V gene lookup returns CDR1 MNHEY and CDR2 SMNVEV (reference sequence). Trimming took 6 bases from V and 13 from J, leaving 25 bases between them. The CDR3 covers 15 residues. In nucleotides, the CDR3 is TGTGCCAGCAGCCAATTCCCTGGGACTTCGTATGAGCAGTACTTC. Translation gives CASSQFPGTSYEQYF.

The rearrangement uses TRBV5-6 and TRBJ2-3; the match to TRBD2 covers 7 bases. V lost 4 bases to trimming and J lost 2 bases; unmatched junction nucleotides: 7. Germline V gene lookup returns CDR1 SGHDT and CDR2 YYEEEE. The CDR3 is 15 amino acids. CDR3 residues: CASSGGGLPTDTQYF. The CDR3 DNA reads TGTGCCAGCAGCGGGGGGGGACTTCCCACAGATACGCAGTATTTT.